Listed below are T cell receptor beta chains from one sample, sequenced in a study of shared clonotypes between healthy human individuals. Profiled with immunoSEQ multiplex PCR; TCRdb holds only in-frame clones, not every one. The sample holds some 2 million clones, approximately 95% seen once. Sample: naive CD8+ T cells sorted from blood. The receptors originated from a man between 18 and 35 years old in good health. Each CDR3 is given with its conserved first and last residue. Fields, in order: V gene, J gene, CDR3 length, D gene, clone size, CDR3 protein, CDR3 DNA. D genes are given only for firm matches. Size tells how often a clone was seen (once, few, many) or the class of an expanded clone, and some rows leave it out.

V gene: TRBV2; J gene: TRBJ1-4; CDR3 length: 14; D gene: NA; clone size: NA; CDR3 protein: CASSGQGVEEKLFF; CDR3 DNA: TGTGCCAGCAGTGGTCAAGGGGTAGAGGAAAAACTGTTTTTT
V gene: TRBV6-1; J gene: TRBJ1-3; CDR3 length: 15; D gene: NA; clone size: few; CDR3 protein: CASREGGISGNTIYF; CDR3 DNA: TGTGCCAGCAGGGAGGGCGGAATCTCTGGAAACACCATATATTTT
V gene: TRBV4-2; J gene: TRBJ2-5; CDR3 length: 15; D gene: TRBD2; clone size: NA; CDR3 protein: CASSLLAGGRETQYF; CDR3 DNA: TGTGCCAGCAGCCTCTTAGCGGGGGGGAGAGAGACCCAGTACTTC
V gene: TRBV10-3; J gene: TRBJ2-7; CDR3 length: 13; D gene: NA; clone size: once; CDR3 protein: CAISDGSSYEQYF; CDR3 DNA: TGTGCCATCAGTGACGGGAGCTCCTACGAGCAGTACTTC
V gene: TRBV7-9; J gene: TRBJ2-7; CDR3 length: 14; D gene: NA; clone size: NA; CDR3 protein: CASSSTVVPYEQYF; CDR3 DNA: TGTGCCAGCAGCTCGACAGTTGTCCCGTACGAGCAGTACTTC
V gene: TRBV19; J gene: TRBJ1-2; CDR3 length: 12; D gene: NA; clone size: NA; CDR3 protein: CASRRDNYGYTF; CDR3 DNA: TGTGCCAGTAGACGGGACAACTATGGCTACACCTTC
V gene: TRBV5-1; J gene: TRBJ2-7; CDR3 length: 12; D gene: TRBD2; clone size: NA; CDR3 protein: CASRMTSDEQYF; CDR3 DNA: TGCGCCAGCAGGATGACTAGCGACGAGCAGTACTTC
V gene: TRBV27; J gene: TRBJ2-5; CDR3 length: 17; D gene: TRBD1; clone size: NA; CDR3 protein: CASSLSPTRDRGQTQYF; CDR3 DNA: TGTGCCAGCAGTTTATCGCCCACCAGGGACAGGGGACAGACCCAGTACTTC
V gene: TRBV4-2; J gene: TRBJ1-1; CDR3 length: 14; D gene: TRBD1; clone size: NA; CDR3 protein: CASSDRGWDTEAFF; CDR3 DNA: TGTGCCAGCAGCGACAGGGGTTGGGACACTGAAGCTTTCTTT
V gene: TRBV6-6; J gene: TRBJ2-1; CDR3 length: 12; D gene: NA; clone size: NA; CDR3 protein: CASSYIHNEQFF; CDR3 DNA: TGTGCCAGCAGTTACATCCACAATGAGCAGTTCTTC
V gene: TRBV6-6; J gene: TRBJ2-1; CDR3 length: 11; D gene: NA; clone size: NA; CDR3 protein: CASTPGDEQFF; CDR3 DNA: TGTGCCAGCACCCCGGGGGATGAGCAGTTCTTC
V gene: TRBV5-1; J gene: TRBJ1-1; CDR3 length: 14; D gene: NA; clone size: NA; CDR3 protein: CASSPWGQNTEAFF; CDR3 DNA: TGCGCCAGCAGCCCTTGGGGGCAGAACACTGAAGCTTTCTTT
V gene: TRBV5-4; J gene: TRBJ2-7; CDR3 length: 13; D gene: NA; clone size: NA; CDR3 protein: CASSFSLNYEQYF; CDR3 DNA: TGTGCCAGCAGCTTTTCCCTGAACTACGAGCAGTACTTC
V gene: TRBV5-6; J gene: TRBJ1-1; CDR3 length: 13; D gene: NA; clone size: NA; CDR3 protein: CASRSTVNTEAFF; CDR3 DNA: TGTGCCAGCAGGTCGACAGTGAACACTGAAGCTTTCTTT
V gene: TRBV5-4; J gene: TRBJ2-7; CDR3 length: 15; D gene: NA; clone size: NA; CDR3 protein: CASSPASSSSYEQYF; CDR3 DNA: TGTGCCAGCAGCCCAGCATCTTCCTCCTCCTACGAGCAGTACTTC
V gene: TRBV4-3; J gene: TRBJ2-7; CDR3 length: 15; D gene: NA; clone size: NA; CDR3 protein: CASSQDRGGGYEQYF; CDR3 DNA: TGCGCCAGCAGCCAAGACAGGGGTGGAGGGTACGAGCAGTACTTC
V gene: TRBV4-3; J gene: TRBJ2-3; CDR3 length: 14; D gene: TRBD2; clone size: NA; CDR3 protein: CASSQGLAGDTQYF; CDR3 DNA: TGCGCCAGCAGCCAGGGACTAGCGGGAGATACGCAGTATTTT
V gene: TRBV4-1; J gene: TRBJ1-2; CDR3 length: 14; D gene: NA; clone size: NA; CDR3 protein: CASSQEKGGYGYTF; CDR3 DNA: TGCGCCAGCAGCCAAGAGAAAGGGGGCTATGGCTACACCTTC
V gene: TRBV11-2; J gene: TRBJ2-3; CDR3 length: 16; D gene: TRBD1; clone size: once; CDR3 protein: CASSKDRGQLTDTQYF; CDR3 DNA: TGTGCCAGCAGCAAAGACAGGGGGCAACTCACAGATACGCAGTATTTT
V gene: TRBV6-6; J gene: TRBJ2-7; CDR3 length: 14; D gene: TRBD1; clone size: NA; CDR3 protein: CASSYKGALNEQYF; CDR3 DNA: TGTGCCAGCAGTTATAAGGGGGCTCTGAACGAGCAGTACTTC
V gene: TRBV30; J gene: TRBJ1-5; CDR3 length: 14; D gene: TRBD1; clone size: NA; CDR3 protein: CAWSLGQGNQPQHF; CDR3 DNA: TGTGCCTGGAGTCTCGGACAGGGGAATCAGCCCCAGCATTTT
V gene: TRBV4-2; J gene: TRBJ1-2; CDR3 length: 12; D gene: NA; clone size: NA; CDR3 protein: CASSQGAGGYTF; CDR3 DNA: TGTGCCAGCAGCCAGGGAGCGGGGGGCTACACCTTC
V gene: TRBV5-1; J gene: TRBJ2-7; CDR3 length: 14; D gene: NA; clone size: NA; CDR3 protein: CASSLAGAAYEQYF; CDR3 DNA: TGCGCCAGCAGCTTGGCCGGCGCTGCCTACGAGCAGTACTTC
V gene: TRBV6-6; J gene: TRBJ2-3; CDR3 length: 16; D gene: TRBD2; clone size: NA; CDR3 protein: CASSLTIAGSTDTQYF; CDR3 DNA: TGTGCCAGCAGTTTAACAATAGCGGGAAGCACAGATACGCAGTATTTT
V gene: TRBV6-1; J gene: TRBJ1-2; CDR3 length: 18; D gene: TRBD1; clone size: once; CDR3 protein: CASSGPIREVRGFYGYTF; CDR3 DNA: TGTGCCAGCAGTGGCCCTATACGGGAGGTCAGGGGGTTCTATGGCTACACCTTC
V gene: TRBV28; J gene: TRBJ2-7; CDR3 length: 14; D gene: NA; clone size: NA; CDR3 protein: CATRYGASSYEQYF; CDR3 DNA: TGTGCCACCCGCTACGGGGCGAGCTCCTACGAGCAGTACTTC
V gene: TRBV4-1; J gene: TRBJ1-5; CDR3 length: 13; D gene: NA; clone size: NA; CDR3 protein: CASSIGTNQPQHF; CDR3 DNA: TGCGCCAGCAGCATCGGGACTAACCAGCCCCAGCATTTT
V gene: TRBV9; J gene: TRBJ2-3; CDR3 length: 14; D gene: NA; clone size: NA; CDR3 protein: CASSPGPPADTQYF; CDR3 DNA: TGTGCCAGCAGTCCGGGACCCCCCGCAGATACGCAGTATTTT
V gene: TRBV21-1; J gene: TRBJ2-7; CDR3 length: 16; D gene: NA; clone size: NA; CDR3 protein: CASSKTRLAGSYEQYF; CDR3 DNA: TGTGCCAGCAGCAAAACGCGACTAGCGGGGTCCTACGAGCAGTACTTC
V gene: TRBV15; J gene: TRBJ2-5; CDR3 length: 16; D gene: TRBD1; clone size: NA; CDR3 protein: CATSNTQGAGQETQYF; CDR3 DNA: TGTGCCACCAGCAATACACAGGGGGCAGGGCAAGAGACCCAGTACTTC
V gene: TRBV11-2; J gene: TRBJ2-7; CDR3 length: 17; D gene: TRBD1; clone size: NA; CDR3 protein: CASSLEGTGVRPYEQYF; CDR3 DNA: TGTGCCAGCAGCTTAGAGGGCACAGGGGTTAGGCCCTACGAGCAGTACTTC
V gene: TRBV2; J gene: TRBJ2-7; CDR3 length: 18; D gene: TRBD2; clone size: NA; CDR3 protein: CASSEAQGLAGGPFEQYF; CDR3 DNA: TGTGCCAGCAGTGAAGCGCAGGGACTAGCGGGGGGGCCTTTCGAGCAGTACTTC
V gene: TRBV28; J gene: TRBJ2-1; CDR3 length: 14; D gene: NA; clone size: once; CDR3 protein: CASSLPGPYNEQFF; CDR3 DNA: TGTGCCAGCAGCCTCCCCGGGCCCTACAATGAGCAGTTCTTC
V gene: TRBV25-1; J gene: TRBJ2-7; CDR3 length: 12; D gene: NA; clone size: NA; CDR3 protein: CASSGTGHEQYF; CDR3 DNA: TGTGCCAGCAGCGGTACAGGACACGAGCAGTACTTC
V gene: TRBV5-4; J gene: TRBJ2-7; CDR3 length: 17; D gene: TRBD2; clone size: once; CDR3 protein: CASSLEVLAGVDYEQYF; CDR3 DNA: TGTGCCAGCAGCTTGGAAGTTCTAGCGGGAGTTGACTACGAGCAGTACTTC
V gene: TRBV7-9; J gene: TRBJ2-5; CDR3 length: 19; D gene: TRBD2; clone size: NA; CDR3 protein: CASSDSGGPEREPQETQYF; CDR3 DNA: TGTGCCAGCAGCGACAGCGGGGGGCCGGAGCGTGAGCCCCAAGAGACCCAGTACTTC
V gene: TRBV7-8; J gene: TRBJ1-1; CDR3 length: 13; D gene: NA; clone size: NA; CDR3 protein: CASTYLEGTEAFF; CDR3 DNA: TGTGCCAGCACCTATCTTGAGGGCACTGAAGCTTTCTTT
V gene: TRBV10-2; J gene: TRBJ2-7; CDR3 length: 14; D gene: NA; clone size: NA; CDR3 protein: CASSESRGYHEQYF; CDR3 DNA: TGCGCCAGCAGTGAGTCGAGAGGGTATCACGAGCAGTACTTC
V gene: TRBV29-1; J gene: TRBJ2-1; CDR3 length: 13; D gene: TRBD1; clone size: NA; CDR3 protein: CSASGTGDNEQFF; CDR3 DNA: TGCAGCGCCTCCGGGACAGGCGACAATGAGCAGTTCTTC